This record covers a single T cell receptor beta chain. Sequencing was performed with immunoSEQ multiplex PCR; in TCRdb, only in-frame clones are kept and a portion is missing. This sample yields under 75,000 clones, of which about four fifths are seen a single time; approximately 30% belongs to the top ten. This entry is derived from a study of blood T cell repertoires in COVID-19. The source is a woman older than 75 with active or convalescent COVID-19. Specimen: peripheral blood.

For the CDR3, the DNA is TGTGCCAGCAGCTTACACGGGACTAATGAAAAACTGTTTTTT. Protein product: CASSLHGTNEKLFF. V gene TRBV7-9 combines with J gene TRBJ1-4; D gene ambiguous. Trimming shortened V by 2 bases and J by 2 bases, and 6 bases separated the two germline ends. CDR1 is SEHNR and CDR2 is FQNEAQ in the germline V gene (reference sequence). The CDR3 sequence is 14 residues long.